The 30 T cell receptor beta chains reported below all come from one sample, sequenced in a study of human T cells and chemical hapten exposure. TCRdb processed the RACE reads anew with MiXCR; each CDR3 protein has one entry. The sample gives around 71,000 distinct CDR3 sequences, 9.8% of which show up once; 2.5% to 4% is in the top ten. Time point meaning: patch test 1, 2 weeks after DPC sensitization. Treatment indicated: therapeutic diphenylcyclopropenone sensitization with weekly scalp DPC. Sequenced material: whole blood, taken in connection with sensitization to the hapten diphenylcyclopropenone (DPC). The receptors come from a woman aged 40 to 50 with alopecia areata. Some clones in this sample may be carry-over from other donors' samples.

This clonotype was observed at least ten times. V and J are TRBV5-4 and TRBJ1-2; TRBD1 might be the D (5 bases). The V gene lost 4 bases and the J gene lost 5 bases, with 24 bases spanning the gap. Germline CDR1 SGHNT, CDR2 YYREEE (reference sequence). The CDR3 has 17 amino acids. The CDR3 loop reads CASSPAPTGGDWYGYTF. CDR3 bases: TGTGCCAGCAGCCCCGCGCCAACGGGGGGAGATTGGTATGGCTACACCTTC.

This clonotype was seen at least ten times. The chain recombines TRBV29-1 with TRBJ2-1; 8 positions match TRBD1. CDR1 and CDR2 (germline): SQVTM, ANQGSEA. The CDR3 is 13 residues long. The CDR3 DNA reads TGCGCCGTTTTAACAGGGGGGCGCAATGAGCAGTTCTTC. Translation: CAVLTGGRNEQFF.

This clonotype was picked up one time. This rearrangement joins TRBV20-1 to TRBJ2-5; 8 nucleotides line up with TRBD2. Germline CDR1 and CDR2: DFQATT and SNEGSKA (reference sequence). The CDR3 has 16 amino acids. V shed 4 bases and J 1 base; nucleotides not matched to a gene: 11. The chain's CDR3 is CSATLAGGRFQETQYF. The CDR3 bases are TGCAGTGCTACGCTGGCGGGGGGCCGGTTCCAAGAGACCCAGTACTTC.

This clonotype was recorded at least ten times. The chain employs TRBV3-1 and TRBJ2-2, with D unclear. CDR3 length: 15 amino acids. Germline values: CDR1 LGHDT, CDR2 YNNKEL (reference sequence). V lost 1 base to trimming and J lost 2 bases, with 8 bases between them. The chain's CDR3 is CASSQGGLNTGELFF. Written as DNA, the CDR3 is TGTGCCAGCAGCCAAGGTGGCCTCAACACCGGGGAGCTGTTTTTT.

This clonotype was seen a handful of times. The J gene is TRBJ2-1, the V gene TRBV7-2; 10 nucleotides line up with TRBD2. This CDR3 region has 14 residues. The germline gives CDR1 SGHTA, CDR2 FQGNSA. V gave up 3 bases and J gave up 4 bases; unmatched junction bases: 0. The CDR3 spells CASSFSGGYNEQFF. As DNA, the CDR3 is TGTGCCAGCAGCTTTAGCGGGGGGTACAATGAGCAGTTCTTC. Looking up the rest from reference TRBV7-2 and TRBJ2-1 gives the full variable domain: GAGVSQSPSNKVTEKGKDVELRCDPISGHTALYWYRQSLGQGLEFLIYFQGNSAPDKSGLPSDRFSAERTGGSVSTLTIQRTQQEDSAVYLCASSFSGGYNEQFFGPGTRLTVL.

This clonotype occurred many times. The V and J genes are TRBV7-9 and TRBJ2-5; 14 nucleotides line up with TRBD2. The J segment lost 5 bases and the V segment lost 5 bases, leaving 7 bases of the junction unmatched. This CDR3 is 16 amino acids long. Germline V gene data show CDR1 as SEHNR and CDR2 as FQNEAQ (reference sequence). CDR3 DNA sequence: TGTGCCAGCAGCGCGACTAGCGGGGGGGATAGCGAGACCCAGTACTTC. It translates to CASSATSGGDSETQYF.

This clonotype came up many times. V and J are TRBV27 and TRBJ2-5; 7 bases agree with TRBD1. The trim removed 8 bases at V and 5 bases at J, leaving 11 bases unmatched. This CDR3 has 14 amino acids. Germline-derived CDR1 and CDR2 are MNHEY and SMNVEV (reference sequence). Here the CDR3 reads CASRLGQYSETQYF. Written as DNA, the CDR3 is TGTGCCAGCCGACTGGGACAGTATTCCGAGACCCAGTACTTC.

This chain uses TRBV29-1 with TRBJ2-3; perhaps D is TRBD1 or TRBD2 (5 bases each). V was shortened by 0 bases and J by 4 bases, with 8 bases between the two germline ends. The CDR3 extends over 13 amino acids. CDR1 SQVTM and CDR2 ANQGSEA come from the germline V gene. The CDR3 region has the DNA TGCAGCGTTGAAGAACTAGGGGCAGATACGCAGTATTTT. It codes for CSVEELGADTQYF.

CDR3 sequence reads: CASSLAGGVTDTQYF. CDR3 in DNA: TGTGCCAGCAGCTTGGCCGGCGGGGTCACAGATACGCAGTATTTT. This chain uses TRBV5-6 with TRBJ2-3, with D tentatively TRBD2 (6 bases). V lost 0 bases to trimming and J lost 2 bases, with 10 bases between them. CDR1 and CDR2 (germline): SGHDT, YYEEEE. CDR3 size: 15 residues.

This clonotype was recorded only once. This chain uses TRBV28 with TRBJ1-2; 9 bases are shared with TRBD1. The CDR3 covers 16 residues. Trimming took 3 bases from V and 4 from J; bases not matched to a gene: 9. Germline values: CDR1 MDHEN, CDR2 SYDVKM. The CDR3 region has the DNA TGTGCCAGCAGTTTCCGCCTGACAGGGGGGTTCTATGGCTACACCTTC. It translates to CASSFRLTGGFYGYTF.

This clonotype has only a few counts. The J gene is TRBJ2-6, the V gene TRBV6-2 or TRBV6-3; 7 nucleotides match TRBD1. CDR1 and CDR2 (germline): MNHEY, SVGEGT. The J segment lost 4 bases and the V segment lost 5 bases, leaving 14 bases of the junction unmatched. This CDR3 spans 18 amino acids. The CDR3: CASSGPPGTVYGANVLTF. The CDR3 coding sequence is TGTGCCAGCAGTGGGCCTCCCGGGACAGTTTACGGGGCCAACGTCCTGACTTTC.

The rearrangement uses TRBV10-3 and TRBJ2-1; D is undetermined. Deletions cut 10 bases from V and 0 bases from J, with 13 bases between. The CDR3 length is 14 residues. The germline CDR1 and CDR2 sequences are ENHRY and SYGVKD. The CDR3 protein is CATYPDSSYNEQFF. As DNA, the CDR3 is TGTGCCACCTATCCGGATAGCTCCTACAATGAGCAGTTCTTC.

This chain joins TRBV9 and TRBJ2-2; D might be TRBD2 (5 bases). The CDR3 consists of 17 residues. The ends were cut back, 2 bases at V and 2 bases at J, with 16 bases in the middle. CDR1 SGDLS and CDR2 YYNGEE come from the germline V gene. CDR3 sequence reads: CASSVPRVALNTGELFF. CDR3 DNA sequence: TGTGCCAGCAGCGTCCCCCGGGTAGCGCTAAACACCGGGGAGCTGTTTTTT. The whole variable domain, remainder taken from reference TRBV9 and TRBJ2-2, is DSGVTQTPKHLITATGQRVTLRCSPRSGDLSVYWYQQSLDQGLQFLIQYYNGEERAKGNILERFSAQQFPDLHSELNLSSLELGDSALYFCASSVPRVALNTGELFFGEGSRLTVL.

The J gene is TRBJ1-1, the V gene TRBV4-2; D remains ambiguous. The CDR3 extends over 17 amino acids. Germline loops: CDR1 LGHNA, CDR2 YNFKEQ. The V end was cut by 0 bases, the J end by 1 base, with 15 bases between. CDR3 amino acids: CASSQDQGRRSNTEAFF. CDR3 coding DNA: TGTGCCAGCAGCCAAGATCAAGGCAGGCGCTCGAACACTGAAGCTTTCTTT.

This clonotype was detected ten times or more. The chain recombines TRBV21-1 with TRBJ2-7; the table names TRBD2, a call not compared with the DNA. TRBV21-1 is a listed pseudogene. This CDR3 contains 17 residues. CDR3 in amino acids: CASSREATSGGMDEQYF. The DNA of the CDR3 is TGTGCCAGCAGCAGAGAGGCGACTAGCGGGGGGATGGACGAGCAGTACTTC.

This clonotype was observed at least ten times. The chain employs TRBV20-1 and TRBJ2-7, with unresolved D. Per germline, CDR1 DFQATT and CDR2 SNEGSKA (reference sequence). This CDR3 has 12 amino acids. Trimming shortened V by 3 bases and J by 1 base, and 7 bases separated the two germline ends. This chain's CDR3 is CSASGSSYEQYF. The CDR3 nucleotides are TGCAGTGCTAGCGGCAGTTCCTACGAGCAGTACTTC.

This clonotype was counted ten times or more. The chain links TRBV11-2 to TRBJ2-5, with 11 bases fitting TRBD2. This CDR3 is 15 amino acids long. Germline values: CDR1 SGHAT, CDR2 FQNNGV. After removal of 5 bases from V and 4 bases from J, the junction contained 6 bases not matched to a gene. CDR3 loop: CASSVAGGYGETQYF. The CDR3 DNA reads TGTGCCAGCAGCGTAGCGGGGGGGTACGGAGAGACCCAGTACTTC.

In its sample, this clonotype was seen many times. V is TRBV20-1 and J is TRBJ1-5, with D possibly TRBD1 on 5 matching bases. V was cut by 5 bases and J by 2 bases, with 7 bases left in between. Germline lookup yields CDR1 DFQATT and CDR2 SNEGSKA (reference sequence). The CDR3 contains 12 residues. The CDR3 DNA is TGCAGTGCTTGGGACCGCAATCAGCCCCAGCATTTT. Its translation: CSAWDRNQPQHF.

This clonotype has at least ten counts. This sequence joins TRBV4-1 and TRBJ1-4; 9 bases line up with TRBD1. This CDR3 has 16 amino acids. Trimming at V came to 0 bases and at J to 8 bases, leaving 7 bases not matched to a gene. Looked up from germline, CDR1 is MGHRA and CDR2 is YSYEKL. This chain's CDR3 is CASSQDPTGGNEKLFF. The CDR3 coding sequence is TGCGCCAGCAGCCAAGATCCAACAGGGGGCAACGAAAAACTGTTTTTT.

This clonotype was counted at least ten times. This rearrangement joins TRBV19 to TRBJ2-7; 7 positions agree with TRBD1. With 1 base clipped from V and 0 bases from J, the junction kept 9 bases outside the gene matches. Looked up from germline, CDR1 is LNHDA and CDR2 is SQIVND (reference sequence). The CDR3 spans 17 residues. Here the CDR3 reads CASSIASAGTVSYEQYF. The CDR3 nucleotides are TGTGCCAGTAGTATAGCCTCCGCCGGGACAGTCTCCTACGAGCAGTACTTC.

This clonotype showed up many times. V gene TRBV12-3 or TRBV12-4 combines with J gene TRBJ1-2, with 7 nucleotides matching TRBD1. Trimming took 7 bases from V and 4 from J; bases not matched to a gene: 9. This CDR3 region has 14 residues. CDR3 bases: TGTGCCAGCACCCGGGACAGAAGAGTCTATGGCTACACCTTC. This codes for CASTRDRRVYGYTF.

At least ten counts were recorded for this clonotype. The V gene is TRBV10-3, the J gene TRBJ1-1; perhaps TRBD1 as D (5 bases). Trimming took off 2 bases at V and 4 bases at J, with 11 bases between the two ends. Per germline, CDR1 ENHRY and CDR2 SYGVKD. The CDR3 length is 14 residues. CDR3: CAISEGTRGTEAFF. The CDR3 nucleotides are TGTGCCATCAGTGAGGGGACTAGGGGCACTGAAGCTTTCTTT.

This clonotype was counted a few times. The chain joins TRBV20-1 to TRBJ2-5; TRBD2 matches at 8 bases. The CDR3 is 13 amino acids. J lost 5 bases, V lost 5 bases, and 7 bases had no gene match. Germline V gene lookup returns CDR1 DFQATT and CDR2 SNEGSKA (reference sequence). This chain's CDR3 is CSASGGGGETQYF. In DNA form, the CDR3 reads TGCAGTGCTTCCGGGGGGGGCGGTGAGACCCAGTACTTC.

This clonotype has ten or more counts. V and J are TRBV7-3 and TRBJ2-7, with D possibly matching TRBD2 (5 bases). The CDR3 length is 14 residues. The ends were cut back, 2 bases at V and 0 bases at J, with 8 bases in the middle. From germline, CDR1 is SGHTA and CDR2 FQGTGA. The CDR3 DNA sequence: TGTGCCAGCAGCTTACTAGGGAGCTCCTACGAGCAGTACTTC. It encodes CASSLLGSSYEQYF.

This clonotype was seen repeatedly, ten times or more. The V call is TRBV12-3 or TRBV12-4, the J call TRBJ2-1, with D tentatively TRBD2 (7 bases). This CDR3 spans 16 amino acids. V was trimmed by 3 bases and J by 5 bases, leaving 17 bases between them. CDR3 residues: CASSFVAGAPNNEQFF. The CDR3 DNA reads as TGTGCCAGCAGTTTTGTGGCGGGGGCGCCTAACAATGAGCAGTTCTTC.

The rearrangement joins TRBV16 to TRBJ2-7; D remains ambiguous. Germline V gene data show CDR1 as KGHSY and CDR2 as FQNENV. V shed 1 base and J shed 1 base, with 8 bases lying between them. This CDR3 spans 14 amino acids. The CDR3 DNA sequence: TGTGCCAGCAGCCAATGGGGTAATTCCTACGAGCAGTACTTC. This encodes CASSQWGNSYEQYF.

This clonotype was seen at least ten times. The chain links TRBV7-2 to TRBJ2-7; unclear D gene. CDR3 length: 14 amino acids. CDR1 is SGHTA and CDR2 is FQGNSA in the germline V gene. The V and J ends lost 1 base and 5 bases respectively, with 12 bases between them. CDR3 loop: CASSLDRYSDEQYF. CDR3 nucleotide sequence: TGTGCCAGCAGCTTAGACCGCTATTCGGACGAGCAGTACTTC.

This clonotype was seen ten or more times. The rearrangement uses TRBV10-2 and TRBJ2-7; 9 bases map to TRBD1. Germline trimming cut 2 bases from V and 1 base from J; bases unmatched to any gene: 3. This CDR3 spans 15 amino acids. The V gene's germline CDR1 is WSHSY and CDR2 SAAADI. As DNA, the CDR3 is TGCGCCAGCAGTGAGCCGGGACAGGGATCCTACGAGCAGTACTTC. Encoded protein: CASSEPGQGSYEQYF.

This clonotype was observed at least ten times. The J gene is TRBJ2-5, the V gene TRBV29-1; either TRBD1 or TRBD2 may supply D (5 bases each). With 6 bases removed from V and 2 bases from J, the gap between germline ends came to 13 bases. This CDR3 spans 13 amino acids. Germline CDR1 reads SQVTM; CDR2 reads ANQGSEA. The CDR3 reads CSVKGRAQETQYF. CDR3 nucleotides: TGCAGCGTGAAGGGACGAGCGCAAGAGACCCAGTACTTC.

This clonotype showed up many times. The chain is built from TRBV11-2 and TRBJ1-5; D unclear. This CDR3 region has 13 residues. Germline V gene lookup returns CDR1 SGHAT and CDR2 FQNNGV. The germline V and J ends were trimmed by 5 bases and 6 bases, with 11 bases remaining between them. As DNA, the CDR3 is TGTGCCAGCAGCCCGGAATGGGGTCAGCCCCAGCATTTT. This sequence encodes CASSPEWGQPQHF. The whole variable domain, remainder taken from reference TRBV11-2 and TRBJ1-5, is EAGVAQSPRYKIIEKRQSVAFWCNPISGHATLYWYQQILGQGPKLLIQFQNNGVVDDSQLPKDRFSAERLKGVDSTLKIQPAKLEDSAVYLCASSPEWGQPQHFGDGTRLSIL.